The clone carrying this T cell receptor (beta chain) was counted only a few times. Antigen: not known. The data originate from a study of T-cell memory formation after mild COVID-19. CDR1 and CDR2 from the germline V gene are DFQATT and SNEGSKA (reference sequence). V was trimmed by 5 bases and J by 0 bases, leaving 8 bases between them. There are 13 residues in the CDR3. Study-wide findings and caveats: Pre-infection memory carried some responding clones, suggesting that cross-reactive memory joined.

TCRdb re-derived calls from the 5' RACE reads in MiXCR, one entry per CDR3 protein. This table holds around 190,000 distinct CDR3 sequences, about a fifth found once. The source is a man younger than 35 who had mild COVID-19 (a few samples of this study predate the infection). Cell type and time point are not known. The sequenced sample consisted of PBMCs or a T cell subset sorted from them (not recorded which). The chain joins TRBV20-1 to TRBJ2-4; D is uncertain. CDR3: CSASALAKNIQYF. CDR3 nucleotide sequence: TGCAGTGCTTCCGCTTTAGCCAAAAACATTCAGTACTTC.